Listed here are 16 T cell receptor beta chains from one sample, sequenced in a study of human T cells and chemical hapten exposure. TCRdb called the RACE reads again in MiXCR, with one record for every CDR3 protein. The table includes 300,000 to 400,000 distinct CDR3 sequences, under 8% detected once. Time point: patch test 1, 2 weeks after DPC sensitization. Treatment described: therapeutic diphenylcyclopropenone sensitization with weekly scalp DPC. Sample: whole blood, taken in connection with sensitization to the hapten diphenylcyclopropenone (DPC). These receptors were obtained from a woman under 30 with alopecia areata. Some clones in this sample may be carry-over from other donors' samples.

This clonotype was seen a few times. The CDR3 loop reads CASSELGYNEQFF. The CDR3 DNA is TGTGCCAGCAGTGAACTGGGCTACAATGAGCAGTTCTTC. This chain connects TRBV6-1 to TRBJ2-1; D unresolved. In germline, CDR1 is MNHNS, CDR2 SASEGT. The germline V and J ends were trimmed by 2 bases and 3 bases, with 5 bases remaining between them. The CDR3 runs 13 residues.

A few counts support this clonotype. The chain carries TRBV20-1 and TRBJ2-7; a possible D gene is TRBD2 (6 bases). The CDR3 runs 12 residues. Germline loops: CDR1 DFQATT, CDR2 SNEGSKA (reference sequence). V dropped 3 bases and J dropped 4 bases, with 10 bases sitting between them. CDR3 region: CSARGGRYEQYF. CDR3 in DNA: TGCAGTGCTAGGGGGGGTAGATACGAGCAGTACTTC.

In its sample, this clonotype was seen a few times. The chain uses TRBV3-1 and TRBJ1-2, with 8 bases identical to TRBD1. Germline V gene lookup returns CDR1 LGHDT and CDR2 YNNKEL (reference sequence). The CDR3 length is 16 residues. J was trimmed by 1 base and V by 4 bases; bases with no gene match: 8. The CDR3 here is CASSPLGQALNYGYTF. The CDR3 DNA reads TGTGCCAGCAGCCCCCTGGGACAGGCCCTTAACTATGGCTACACCTTC.

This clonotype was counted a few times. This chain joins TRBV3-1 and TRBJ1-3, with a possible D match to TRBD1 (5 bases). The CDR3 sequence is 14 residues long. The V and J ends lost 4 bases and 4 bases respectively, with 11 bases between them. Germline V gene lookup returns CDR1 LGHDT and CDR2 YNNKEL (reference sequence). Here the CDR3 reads CASSRSGDGNTIYF. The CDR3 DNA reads TGTGCCAGCAGCCGATCGGGGGACGGAAACACCATATATTTT.

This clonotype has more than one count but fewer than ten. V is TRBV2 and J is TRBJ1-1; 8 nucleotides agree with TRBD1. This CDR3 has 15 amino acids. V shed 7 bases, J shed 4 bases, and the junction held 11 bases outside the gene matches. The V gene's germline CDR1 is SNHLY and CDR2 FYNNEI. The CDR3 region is CASNGRRQGSTEAFF. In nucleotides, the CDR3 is TGTGCCAGCAATGGCCGGAGACAGGGGAGCACTGAAGCTTTCTTT.

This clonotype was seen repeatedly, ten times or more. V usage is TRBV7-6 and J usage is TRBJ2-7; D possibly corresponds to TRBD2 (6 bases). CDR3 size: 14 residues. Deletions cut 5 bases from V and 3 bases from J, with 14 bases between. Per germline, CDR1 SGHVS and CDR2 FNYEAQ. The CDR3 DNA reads TGTGCCAGCAGCCTAACTAGCACTAGCTACGAGCAGTACTTC. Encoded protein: CASSLTSTSYEQYF.

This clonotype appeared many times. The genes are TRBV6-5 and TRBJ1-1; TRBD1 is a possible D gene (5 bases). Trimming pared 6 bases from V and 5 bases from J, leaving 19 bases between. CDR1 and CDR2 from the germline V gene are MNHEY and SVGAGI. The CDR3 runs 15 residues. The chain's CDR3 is CASRRTGTGGTEAFF. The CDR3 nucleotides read TGTGCCAGCAGAAGAACCGGGACTGGAGGGACTGAAGCTTTCTTT.

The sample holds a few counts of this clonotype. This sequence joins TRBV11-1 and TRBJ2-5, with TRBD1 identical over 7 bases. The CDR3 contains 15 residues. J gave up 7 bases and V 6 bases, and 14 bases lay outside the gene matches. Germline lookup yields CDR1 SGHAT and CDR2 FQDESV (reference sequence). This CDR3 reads CASRGTQGPHGTQYF. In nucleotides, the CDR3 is TGTGCCAGCAGGGGAACACAGGGGCCCCATGGGACCCAGTACTTC. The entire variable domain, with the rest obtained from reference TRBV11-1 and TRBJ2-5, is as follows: EAEVAQSPRYKITEKSQAVAFWCDPISGHATLYWYRQILGQGPELLVQFQDESVVDDSQLPKDRFSAERLKGVDSTLKIQPAELGDSAMYLCASRGTQGPHGTQYFGPGTRLLVL.

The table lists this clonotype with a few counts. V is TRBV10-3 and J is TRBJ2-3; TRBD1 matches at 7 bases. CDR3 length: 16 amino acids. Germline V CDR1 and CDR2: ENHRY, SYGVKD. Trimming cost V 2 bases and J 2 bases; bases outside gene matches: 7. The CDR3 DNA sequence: TGTGCCATCAGTGAGGCCAACAGGGGTATCACAGATACGCAGTATTTT. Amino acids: CAISEANRGITDTQYF.

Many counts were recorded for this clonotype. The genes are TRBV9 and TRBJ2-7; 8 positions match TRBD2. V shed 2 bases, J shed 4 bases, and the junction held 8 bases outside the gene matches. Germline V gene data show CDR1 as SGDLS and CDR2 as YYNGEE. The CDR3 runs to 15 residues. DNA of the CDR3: TGTGCCAGCAGCGTCCGGGGGGGCCTTCGGTACGAGCAGTACTTC. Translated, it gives CASSVRGGLRYEQYF.

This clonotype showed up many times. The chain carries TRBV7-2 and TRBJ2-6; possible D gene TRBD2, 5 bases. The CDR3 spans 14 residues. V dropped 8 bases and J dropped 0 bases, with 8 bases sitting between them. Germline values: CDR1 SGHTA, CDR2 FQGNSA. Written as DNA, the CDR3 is TGTGCCAGCTGGGAGAGCTCTGGGGCCAACGTCCTGACTTTC. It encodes CASWESSGANVLTF.

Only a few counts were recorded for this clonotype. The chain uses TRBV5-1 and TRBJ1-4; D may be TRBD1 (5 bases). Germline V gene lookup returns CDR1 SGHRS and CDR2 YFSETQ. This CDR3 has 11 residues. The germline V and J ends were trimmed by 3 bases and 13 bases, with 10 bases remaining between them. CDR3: CASSSGQRLFF. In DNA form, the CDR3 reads TGCGCCAGCAGCTCAGGACAACGACTGTTTTTT. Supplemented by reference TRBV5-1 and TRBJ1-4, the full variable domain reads KAGVTQTPRYLIKTRGQQVTLSCSPISGHRSVSWYQQTPGQGLQFLFEYFSETQRNKGNFPGRFSGRQFSNSRSEMNVSTLELGDSALYLCASSSGQRLFFGSGTQLSVL.

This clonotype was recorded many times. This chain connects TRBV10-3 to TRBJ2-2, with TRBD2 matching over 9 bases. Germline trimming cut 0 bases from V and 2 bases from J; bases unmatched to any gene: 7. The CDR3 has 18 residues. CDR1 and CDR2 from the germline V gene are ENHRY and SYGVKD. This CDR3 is CAISESKAGGFNTGELFF. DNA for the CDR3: TGTGCCATCAGTGAGTCGAAAGCGGGGGGCTTCAACACCGGGGAGCTGTTTTTT.

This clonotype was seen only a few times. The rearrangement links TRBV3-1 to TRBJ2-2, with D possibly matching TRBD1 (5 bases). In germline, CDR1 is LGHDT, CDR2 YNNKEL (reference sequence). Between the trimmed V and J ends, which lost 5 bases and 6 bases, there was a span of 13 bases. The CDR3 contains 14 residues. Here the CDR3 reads CASSFRRVSGELFF. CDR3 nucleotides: TGTGCCAGCAGCTTCCGCAGGGTCTCCGGGGAGCTGTTTTTT.

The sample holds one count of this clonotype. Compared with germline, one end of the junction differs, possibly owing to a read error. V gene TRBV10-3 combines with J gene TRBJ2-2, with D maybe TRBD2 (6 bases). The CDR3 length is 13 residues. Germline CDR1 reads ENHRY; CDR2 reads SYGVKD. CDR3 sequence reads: CATRAGITVELFF. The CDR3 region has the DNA TGTGCCACCCGGGCGGGGATTACCGTGGAGCTGTTTTTT.

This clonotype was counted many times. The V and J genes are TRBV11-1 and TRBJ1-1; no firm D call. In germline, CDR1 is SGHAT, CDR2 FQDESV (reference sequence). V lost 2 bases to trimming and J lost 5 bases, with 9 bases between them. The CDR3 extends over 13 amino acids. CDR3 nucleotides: TGTGCCAGCAGCTTAACGACTGGTACTGAAGCTTTCTTT. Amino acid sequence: CASSLTTGTEAFF.